These 28 T cell receptor beta chains were sequenced from one sample in a study of T and B cells in COVID-19 patients. TRB rearrangements were amplified by multiplex PCR with BIOMED2 TRB-A/B primers. One entry per CDR3 protein, called by TCRdb with MiXCR from the multiplex PCR reads. The table includes tens of thousands of distinct CDR3 sequences, 30% to 35% detected once. TRB was amplified from about 260-540 ng of blood genomic DNA. The sample comprised blood. These receptors were collected from a human donor who had recovered from COVID-19.

The rearrangement joins TRBV4-3 to TRBJ2-7, with 11 bases that match TRBD2. Per the germline V gene, CDR1 is LGHNA and CDR2 is YSLEER. V lost 1 base to trimming and J lost 6 bases; unmatched junction nucleotides: 5. This CDR3 region has 15 residues. CDR3 amino acids: CASSQGTSGSAEQYF. As DNA, the CDR3 is TGCGCCAGCAGCCAAGGGACTAGCGGGTCCGCCGAGCAGTACTTC.

The chain combines TRBV18 with TRBJ2-7, with 9 bases aligning to TRBD1. J lost 3 bases, V lost 3 bases, and 15 bases had no gene match. The CDR3 is 18 amino acids. Germline CDR1 KGHSH, CDR2 LQKENI. The CDR3: CASSPLAAGTTGGYEQYF. The CDR3 region has the DNA TGTGCCAGCTCACCGCTGGCTGCCGGGACGACAGGGGGCTACGAGCAGTACTTC.

This clonotype has only a few counts. This sequence joins TRBV6-5 and TRBJ2-2, with TRBD2 matching 8 bases. The J segment lost 3 bases and the V segment lost 7 bases, leaving 10 bases of the junction unmatched. The CDR3 spans 16 residues. Per germline, CDR1 MNHEY and CDR2 SVGAGI. CDR3 sequence reads: CASIHGGAGDTGELFF. The CDR3 DNA sequence: TGTGCCAGCATCCACGGGGGGGCCGGAGACACCGGGGAGCTGTTTTTT.

This chain links TRBV12-3 or TRBV12-4 with TRBJ2-7; 14 bases agree with TRBD2. V shed 7 bases and J 4 bases; nucleotides not matched to a gene: 9. The CDR3 totals 16 residues. The CDR3 here is CASKHGTSGSWYEQYF. Here the CDR3 DNA reads TGTGCCAGCAAACACGGGACTAGCGGGAGTTGGTACGAGCAGTACTTC.

By its share, this clonotype is medium-sized. The chain couples TRBV29-1 to TRBJ2-1; D gene unclear. CDR3 length: 12 residues. V was cut by 4 bases and J by 6 bases, with 10 bases left in between. Germline V CDR1 and CDR2: SQVTM, ANQGSEA. For the CDR3, the DNA is TGCAGCGTTGTGGCACATAGCAATGAGCAGTTCTTC. This gives the protein CSVVAHSNEQFF.

This clonotype was detected only a few times. The rearrangement links TRBV11-2 to TRBJ1-1; D is ambiguous. This CDR3 spans 12 amino acids. CDR1 and CDR2 from the germline V gene are SGHAT and FQNNGV. The V gene lost 4 bases and the J gene lost 5 bases, with 8 bases spanning the gap. The CDR3 sequence is CASSSKVTEAFF. CDR3 nucleotides: TGTGCCAGCAGCTCTAAGGTGACTGAAGCTTTCTTT.

About this clonotype: The junction and the germline gene differ at one end; a read error may be behind it. The gene calls are TRBV5-4 and TRBJ2-2, with 10 bases that match TRBD2. Germline CDR1 SGHNT, CDR2 YYREEE (reference sequence). CDR3 length: 16 amino acids. CDR3 sequence: CASSSQRGGDTGEMFF. CDR3 DNA sequence: TGTGCCAGCAGCTCCCAGCGGGGGGGCGACACCGGGGAGATGTTTTTT.

This clonotype was found a few times. The V and J genes are TRBV7-2 and TRBJ2-1; 9 bases are shared with TRBD2. CDR1 SGHTA and CDR2 FQGNSA come from the germline V gene. Trimming cost V 2 bases and J 5 bases; bases outside gene matches: 10. The CDR3 length is 17 residues. CDR3 sequence (DNA): TGTGCCAGCAGCTTAACTGCGGGACTAGCCCTGAACAATGAGCAGTTCTTC. The encoded protein is CASSLTAGLALNNEQFF.

This chain links TRBV19 with TRBJ2-3; 7 bases agree with TRBD1. The J segment lost 4 bases and the V segment lost 9 bases, leaving 19 bases of the junction unmatched. This CDR3 is built from 17 residues. Germline V CDR1 and CDR2: LNHDA, SQIVND (reference sequence). This CDR3 reads CASSLVSPNRGPDTQYF. The CDR3 DNA reads as TGTGCCAGCAGCTTAGTAAGCCCCAACAGGGGCCCAGATACGCAGTATTTT.

J is TRBJ2-7 and V is TRBV20-1; the D gene is possibly TRBD2 (6 bases). V dropped 2 bases and J dropped 0 bases, with 11 bases sitting between them. Germline V gene sequence: CDR1 DFQATT, CDR2 SNEGSKA (reference sequence). CDR3 length equals 14 residues. CDR3 bases: TGCAGTGCTAGACTAGCGAGGGGCTCCTACGAGCAGTACTTC. This sequence encodes CSARLARGSYEQYF.

This clonotype was observed many times. The genes are TRBV6-5 and TRBJ2-2; the D gene is possibly TRBD2 (5 bases). This CDR3 spans 13 amino acids. The germline V gene encodes CDR1 MNHEY and CDR2 SVGAGI. The ends were cut back, 7 bases at V and 5 bases at J, with 11 bases in the middle. For the CDR3, the DNA is TGTGCCAGCAATTCGAGGGCAACCGGGGAGCTGTTTTTT. It specifies CASNSRATGELFF.

The V call is TRBV6-2 or TRBV6-3, the J call TRBJ2-7; D possibly corresponds to TRBD2 (5 bases). The CDR3 length is 15 residues. Trimming took 0 bases from V and 2 from J, leaving 11 bases between them. CDR1 MNHEY and CDR2 SVGEGT come from the germline V gene. The CDR3 protein is CASSYSRDIPYEQYF. CDR3 sequence (DNA): TGTGCCAGCAGTTACTCTCGGGATATACCCTACGAGCAGTACTTC.

This clonotype was seen only a few times. DNA of the CDR3: TGTGCCAGCTCACCAGATAGGGCCTATGGCTACACCTTC. This translates into CASSPDRAYGYTF. The V call is TRBV18, the J call TRBJ1-2; no reliable D call. Trimming pared 2 bases from V and 4 bases from J, leaving 8 bases between. The CDR3 has 13 residues. CDR1 is KGHSH and CDR2 is LQKENI in the germline V gene.

This clonotype appeared a single time. The chain employs TRBV6-1 and TRBJ2-3; TRBD2 agrees at 10 bases. CDR3 length: 14 residues. In germline, CDR1 is MNHNS, CDR2 SASEGT. Germline trimming cut 8 bases from V and 1 base from J; bases unmatched to any gene: 3. CDR3 protein: CASQLAGGTDTQYF. CDR3 nucleotides: TGTGCCAGCCAGCTAGCGGGAGGCACAGATACGCAGTATTTT.

The chain is built from TRBV12-3 or TRBV12-4 and TRBJ2-5, with D perhaps given as TRBD1 or TRBD2 (7 bases each). V lost 6 bases to trimming and J lost 2 bases, with 16 bases between them. The CDR3 runs 15 residues. The CDR3 spells CASRYYRGGQETQYF. CDR3 coding DNA: TGTGCCAGCAGATATTACAGGGGAGGGCAAGAGACCCAGTACTTC.

This chain links TRBV6-5 with TRBJ2-1, with a possible D match to TRBD2 (6 bases). The CDR3 totals 13 residues. Between the trimmed V and J ends, which lost 8 bases and 7 bases, there was a span of 15 bases. CDR1 and CDR2 from the germline V gene are MNHEY and SVGAGI. The CDR3 DNA is TGTGCCAGCGGGGGGTCTAGGACGAATGAGCAGTTCTTC. Translated, it gives CASGGSRTNEQFF.

This clonotype ranks as medium-sized. The junction departs from the called germline gene at one end, perhaps through a read error. V is TRBV29-1 and J is TRBJ2-7, with D possibly being TRBD1 (6 bases). The germline V gene has CDR1 SQVTM and CDR2 ANQGSEA. The CDR3 sequence is 12 residues long. The CDR3 is CSVEDQWDICFF. The CDR3, as DNA: TGCAGCGTTGAAGATCAATGGGACATATGTTTCTTC.

A word on this clonotype: A much larger clone is a single base away; this may be a read error. The V gene is TRBV29-1, the J gene TRBJ2-7; D is uncertain. CDR3 length equals 15 residues. V lost 3 bases and J lost 2, with 17 bases in between. Germline V gives CDR1 SQVTM, CDR2 ANQGSEA. The chain's CDR3 is CSVEFATEFTYEQYF. In DNA form, the CDR3 reads TGCAGCGTTGAGTTCGCGACGGAGTTTACCTACGAGCAGTACTTC.

The gene calls are TRBV12-3 or TRBV12-4 and TRBJ1-3; D perhaps matches TRBD1 (5 bases). Between the trimmed V and J ends, which lost 7 bases and 0 bases, there was a span of 10 bases. This CDR3 comprises 14 residues. In DNA form, the CDR3 reads TGTGCCAGCAACCGACAGAACTCTGGAAACACCATATATTTT. It codes for CASNRQNSGNTIYF.

This rearrangement joins TRBV7-6 to TRBJ2-5, with 9 bases identical to TRBD2. The CDR3 totals 16 residues. J was trimmed by 2 bases and V by 5 bases; bases with no gene match: 9. Germline V gene sequence: CDR1 SGHVS, CDR2 FNYEAQ. The CDR3 sequence: CASSPGGAGGQETQYF. The CDR3 nucleotides are TGTGCCAGCAGCCCCGGGGGGGCGGGGGGGCAAGAGACCCAGTACTTC. Full variable domain (rest looked up from reference TRBV7-6 and TRBJ2-5): GAGVSQSPRYKVTKRGQDVALRCDPISGHVSLYWYRQALGQGPEFLTYFNYEAQQDKSGLPNDRFSAERPEGSISTLTIQRTEQRDSAMYRCASSPGGAGGQETQYFGPGTRLLVL.

This clonotype is classed as medium-sized. This rearrangement joins TRBV6-5 to TRBJ2-5; 9 bases are a match to TRBD1. V dropped 5 bases and J dropped 5; count of bases not matched to a gene: 9. The CDR3 contains 15 residues. The germline gives CDR1 MNHEY, CDR2 SVGAGI. DNA of the CDR3: TGTGCCAGCAGTCTCAACAGGGGGCGTCGCGAGACCCAGTACTTC. As protein: CASSLNRGRRETQYF.

This clonotype is deemed medium-sized. This chain links TRBV19 with TRBJ2-1; 7 nucleotides line up with TRBD1. The CDR3 is 15 residues long. The germline V gene encodes CDR1 LNHDA and CDR2 SQIVND (reference sequence). V dropped 6 bases and J dropped 0; count of bases not matched to a gene: 5. The CDR3 reads CASSGQASSYNEQFF. DNA for the CDR3: TGTGCCAGTAGCGGACAGGCGAGCTCCTACAATGAGCAGTTCTTC. The full variable domain, with the rest looked up from reference TRBV19 and TRBJ2-1, is DGGITQSPKYLFRKEGQNVTLSCEQNLNHDAMYWYRQDPGQGLRLIYYSQIVNDFQKGDIAEGYSVSREKKESFPLTVTSAQKNPTAFYLCASSGQASSYNEQFFGPGTRLTVL.

This clonotype occurred a few times. The V call is TRBV6-2 or TRBV6-3, the J call TRBJ2-3; TRBD2 agrees at 9 bases. This CDR3 spans 15 amino acids. The germline V gene has CDR1 MNHEY and CDR2 SVGEGT. The trim removed 5 bases at V and 5 bases at J, leaving 8 bases unmatched. The CDR3 region has the DNA TGTGCCAGCAGTGCAGGACTAGCGAACGTAGATACGCAGTATTTT. Protein: CASSAGLANVDTQYF.

This clonotype was picked up a small number of times. The chain combines TRBV7-2 with TRBJ2-6; D is undetermined. Trimming took 1 base from V and 4 from J, leaving 8 bases between them. Germline V gene data show CDR1 as SGHTA and CDR2 as FQGNSA. The CDR3 length is 15 residues. Here the CDR3 reads CASSLGPIGANVLTF. The CDR3, as DNA: TGTGCCAGCAGCTTAGGACCGATAGGGGCCAACGTCCTGACTTTC. The full variable domain, completed using reference TRBV7-2 and TRBJ2-6, is GAGVSQSPSNKVTEKGKDVELRCDPISGHTALYWYRQSLGQGLEFLIYFQGNSAPDKSGLPSDRFSAERTGGSVSTLTIQRTQQEDSAVYLCASSLGPIGANVLTFGAGSRLTVL.

This clonotype rates as medium-sized. V and J are TRBV29-1 and TRBJ2-2; D might be TRBD2 (6 bases). The V end lost 5 bases, the J end lost 3 bases, and 10 bases lay between the germline ends. Germline lookup yields CDR1 SQVTM and CDR2 ANQGSEA. The CDR3 runs 13 residues. The CDR3 loop reads CSVLGEDTGELFF. CDR3 sequence (DNA): TGCAGCGTTCTAGGGGAGGACACCGGGGAGCTGTTTTTT.

The chain links TRBV4-3 to TRBJ1-6; no reliable D call. The germline CDR1 and CDR2 sequences are LGHNA and YSLEER. CDR3 length: 13 amino acids. V lost 2 bases and J lost 13, with 12 bases in between. CDR3 coding DNA: TGCGCCAGCAGCCAAACCGGCGGGATTCCCCTCCACTTT. Translation: CASSQTGGIPLHF.

This clonotype was counted a single time. This sequence joins TRBV27 and TRBJ2-1; 15 nucleotides agree with TRBD2. The CDR3 sequence is 17 residues long. Germline V gives CDR1 MNHEY, CDR2 SMNVEV (reference sequence). The trim removed 4 bases at V and 9 bases at J, leaving 10 bases unmatched. DNA for the CDR3: TGTGCCAGCAGTTACTCGCCTGGACTAGCGGGGGGGGCTGAGCAGTTCTTC. It is translated as CASSYSPGLAGGAEQFF.

The chain recombines TRBV20-1 with TRBJ2-3; 10 bases agree with TRBD1. J lost 2 bases, V lost 5 bases, and 4 bases had no gene match. This CDR3 is built from 14 residues. Looked up from germline, CDR1 is DFQATT and CDR2 is SNEGSKA (reference sequence). The CDR3 DNA sequence: TGCAGTGCTCCGACAGGGGGCTTCACAGATACGCAGTATTTT. Protein: CSAPTGGFTDTQYF.